One sample yielded the 28 T cell receptor beta chains listed below, sequenced in a study of blood T cell repertoires in COVID-19. Clones were sequenced by immunoSEQ multiplex PCR, and TCRdb holds only the in-frame ones, with some missing. The sample shows around 56,000 clones, around 79% of them seen only once. The sequenced sample was peripheral blood. These receptors were taken from a woman between 50 and 59 years old with active or convalescent COVID-19.

The DNA for the CDR3 is TGTGCCAGCAGTTCCGGGACTAGCGGGAGGGGGGAGACCCAGTACTTC. Amino acid sequence: CASSSGTSGRGETQYF. The chain couples TRBV6-2 or TRBV6-3 to TRBJ2-5, with 16 bases aligning to TRBD2. Germline CDR1 reads MNHEY; CDR2 reads SVGEGT. The CDR3 is made up of 16 amino acids. The J segment lost 5 bases and the V segment lost 4 bases, leaving 4 bases of the junction unmatched.

The chain carries TRBV24-1 and TRBJ2-5; tentative D call: TRBD1 (6 bases). This CDR3 has 13 amino acids. V was clipped by 2 bases and J by 5 bases, with 8 bases between them. From germline, CDR1 is KGHDR and CDR2 SFDVKD. CDR3 region: CATSDSGDETQYF. The DNA for the CDR3 is TGTGCCACCAGTGATTCAGGGGATGAGACCCAGTACTTC.

This sequence joins TRBV5-4 and TRBJ2-1, with 13 bases matching TRBD2. V was pared by 4 bases and J by 5 bases, with 6 bases of the junction left unmatched. Germline V gene data show CDR1 as SGHNT and CDR2 as YYREEE (reference sequence). The CDR3 extends over 16 amino acids. The CDR3 is CASSRGLAGVNNEQFF. The DNA for the CDR3 is TGTGCCAGCAGCCGAGGACTAGCGGGAGTGAACAATGAGCAGTTCTTC.

The chain recombines TRBV7-9 with TRBJ2-2; 10 nucleotides match TRBD2. Germline lookup yields CDR1 SEHNR and CDR2 FQNEAQ (reference sequence). The V gene end was trimmed by 0 bases and the J gene end by 3 bases; junction bases not matched to a gene: 4. This CDR3 has 17 amino acids. CDR3 loop: CASSLASSGSHTGELFF. Written as DNA, the CDR3 is TGTGCCAGCAGCTTAGCCTCTAGCGGGAGCCACACCGGGGAGCTGTTTTTT.

This clone has just a few counts. The CDR3 loop is CASSVMRQDSYEQYF. CDR3 DNA: TGCGCCAGCAGTGTGATGAGACAGGACTCCTACGAGCAGTACTTC. The genes are TRBV10-2 and TRBJ2-7; tentative D call: TRBD1 (6 bases). The CDR3 contains 15 residues. Germline V gene data show CDR1 as WSHSY and CDR2 as SAAADI. The germline V and J ends were trimmed by 4 bases and 0 bases, with 13 bases remaining between them.

The CDR3: CASSGRGQLWYGYTF. CDR3 coding DNA: TGTGCCAGCAGTGGCAGGGGGCAGCTGTGGTATGGCTACACCTTC. V and J are TRBV27 and TRBJ1-2, with 8 bases fitting TRBD1. CDR1 is MNHEY, CDR2 SMNVEV, per germline (reference sequence). The CDR3 has 15 amino acids. V shed 5 bases, J shed 5 bases, and the junction held 10 bases outside the gene matches.

With regard to this clone: This sample includes further DNA sequences coding for the same CDR3. The rearrangement joins TRBV5-1 to TRBJ1-5; no reliable D call. In germline, CDR1 is SGHRS, CDR2 YFSETQ. This CDR3 region has 13 residues. V was trimmed by 1 base and J by 5 bases, leaving 7 bases between them. The CDR3 region has the DNA TGCGCCAGCAGCTTGATCCCGGATCAGCCCCAGCATTTT. This encodes CASSLIPDQPQHF.

The chain employs TRBV11-3 and TRBJ2-5; unclear D gene. The V end lost 1 base, the J end lost 1 base, and 4 bases lay between the germline ends. CDR1 is SGHNT, CDR2 YENEEA, per germline. The CDR3 length is 13 residues. The CDR3 loop is CASSLGRQETQYF. In nucleotides, the CDR3 is TGTGCCAGCAGCTTAGGTCGCCAAGAGACCCAGTACTTC.

This clone was observed a handful of times. V gene TRBV11-3 combines with J gene TRBJ2-7; D is unclear. V was clipped by 6 bases and J by 5 bases, with 8 bases between them. From germline, CDR1 is SGHNT and CDR2 YENEEA. The CDR3 is 11 residues long. CDR3 loop: CASRLGHEQYF. The CDR3 nucleotides are TGTGCCAGCAGGCTTGGGCACGAGCAGTACTTC.

This clone occurred once. This chain links TRBV6-2 or TRBV6-3 with TRBJ2-7, with 14 bases aligning to TRBD2. The CDR3 consists of 15 residues. Per the germline V gene, CDR1 is MNHEY and CDR2 is SVGEGT. V shed 2 bases and J 5 bases; nucleotides not matched to a gene: 2. The CDR3 sequence is CASSYGTSGSHEQYF. CDR3 bases: TGTGCCAGCAGTTACGGGACTAGCGGGAGCCACGAGCAGTACTTC.

This clone was recorded once. V and J are TRBV25-1 and TRBJ1-6; D is unclear. V was pared by 4 bases and J by 6 bases, with 10 bases between. Germline V gives CDR1 MGHDK, CDR2 SYGVNS. This CDR3 has 14 residues. CDR3 bases: TGTGCCAGCAGTGGACATCCCGGTAATTCACCCCTCCACTTT. It yields the protein CASSGHPGNSPLHF.

To note about this clone: Within the sample, other DNA sequences also encode this same CDR3. The chain recombines TRBV3-1 (or the pseudogene TRBV3-2) with TRBJ1-3; no reliable D call. The germline gives CDR1 LGHDT, CDR2 YNNKEL (reference sequence). The CDR3 runs to 15 residues. Trimming removed 1 base at V and 3 bases at J, with 10 bases between. The chain's CDR3 is CASSQGGGSGNTIYF. CDR3 coding DNA: TGTGCCAGCAGCCAAGGTGGCGGGAGTGGAAACACCATATATTTT.

The chain couples TRBV4-1 to TRBJ1-1, with D perhaps TRBD1 (5 bases). CDR1 and CDR2 (germline): MGHRA, YSYEKL. Deletions cut 1 base from V and 1 base from J, with 13 bases between. CDR3 length equals 16 residues. In nucleotides, the CDR3 is TGCGCCAGCAGCCAAGTCGGGGGGATACAGAACACTGAAGCTTTCTTT. Protein sequence: CASSQVGGIQNTEAFF.

This clone was observed once. This chain connects TRBV10-2 to TRBJ2-2; TRBD2 matches at 13 bases. Germline-derived CDR1 and CDR2 are WSHSY and SAAADI. The junction had 16 bases not matched to a gene; V was cut back by 7 bases and J by 5 bases. The length of the CDR3 is 19 residues. CDR3 in amino acids: CASNKPGPGLAGVTGELFF. The CDR3 nucleotides read TGCGCCAGCAACAAACCTGGTCCCGGACTAGCGGGGGTAACCGGGGAGCTGTTTTTT.

The rearrangement uses TRBV11-2 and TRBJ2-5; 8 positions agree with TRBD1. Germline V gives CDR1 SGHAT, CDR2 FQNNGV. There are 15 residues in the CDR3. Losses at the gene ends were 5 bases for V and 2 bases for J; bases not matched to a gene: 7. In nucleotides, the CDR3 is TGTGCCAGCAGCAGACAGGGGATGGAACAAGAGACCCAGTACTTC. The encoded protein is CASSRQGMEQETQYF.

The genes are TRBV21-1 and TRBJ2-3; the table's TRBD2 call for D was not verified on the DNA. TRBV21-1 is reported as a pseudogene. The CDR3 sequence is 17 residues long. This chain's CDR3 is CASSSRERAGGTDTQYF. CDR3 bases: TGTGCCAGCAGCAGCCGGGAGCGGGCCGGGGGGACAGATACGCAGTATTTT.

Details on this clone: This sequence may be a read error, since a much larger clone differs from it by one base. Other DNA sequences in this specimen translate into the identical CDR3. CDR3 amino acids: CASSWDSLSGNTIYF. The CDR3 coding sequence is TGCGCCAGCAGCTGGGACAGCCTCTCTGGAAACACCATATATTTT. The genes are TRBV5-1 and TRBJ1-3; 7 positions match TRBD1. Germline trimming cut 3 bases from V and 0 bases from J; bases unmatched to any gene: 3. CDR1 is SGHRS, CDR2 YFSETQ, per germline. The CDR3 has 15 residues.

This chain joins TRBV24-1 and TRBJ2-1; maybe TRBD2 (6 bases). Trimming cost V 0 bases and J 7 bases, with 12 bases left between them. Germline values: CDR1 KGHDR, CDR2 SFDVKD. The CDR3 contains 15 residues. In nucleotides, the CDR3 is TGTGCCACCAGTGATTTGGGGTTAGGAGGGAATGAGCAGTTCTTC. Protein: CATSDLGLGGNEQFF.

This clone was counted a few times. The chain combines TRBV28 with TRBJ2-1; tentative D call: TRBD2 (6 bases). Germline lookup yields CDR1 MDHEN and CDR2 SYDVKM. V lost 6 bases, J lost 7 bases, and 19 bases lay in between. The CDR3 spans 15 residues. In nucleotides, the CDR3 is TGTGCCAGCAGCTCAGTCCCCTCGGGGAGGAATGAGCAGTTCTTC. This gives the protein CASSSVPSGRNEQFF.

The chain recombines TRBV7-9 with TRBJ2-1; D remains unclear. CDR3 length: 12 residues. Germline V CDR1 and CDR2: SEHNR, FQNEAQ (reference sequence). Trimming stripped 1 base from V and 14 bases from J, with 12 bases between. The CDR3, as DNA: TGTGCCAGCAGCTTAGATAGTCTAGAGGAGTTCTTC. It encodes CASSLDSLEEFF.

With respect to this clone: Different DNA sequences within this sample yield the same CDR3. This chain joins TRBV6-5 and TRBJ1-5, with D possibly being TRBD1 (6 bases). The ends were cut back, 6 bases at V and 4 bases at J, with 10 bases in the middle. Looked up from germline, CDR1 is MNHEY and CDR2 is SVGAGI. The CDR3 covers 13 residues. The CDR3 bases are TGTGCCAGCAGGGGAACAGGGAATCAGCCCCAGCATTTT. This gives the protein CASRGTGNQPQHF.

V is TRBV7-8 and J is TRBJ2-1, with 9 bases identical to TRBD1. The length of the CDR3 is 14 residues. The ends lost 5 bases at V and 9 bases at J; junction bases unmatched: 8. Germline loops: CDR1 SGHVS, CDR2 FQNEAQ. The CDR3 sequence: CASSLPGQGVEQFF. The CDR3 DNA reads as TGTGCCAGCAGCCTACCGGGACAGGGAGTTGAGCAGTTCTTC.

This clone has only one observation. The chain has TRBV14 and TRBJ2-2, with 10 bases fitting TRBD2. CDR1 and CDR2 from the germline V gene are SGHDN and FVKESK. This CDR3 is 15 amino acids long. J was trimmed by 6 bases and V by 6 bases; bases with no gene match: 7. The DNA for the CDR3 is TGTGCCAGCAGTCACAGCGGGAGGGCGTCCGGGGAGCTGTTTTTT. Amino acid sequence: CASSHSGRASGELFF.

V usage is TRBV4-1 and J usage is TRBJ2-3, with 11 bases identical to TRBD2. J lost 4 bases, V lost 4 bases, and 4 bases had no gene match. In germline, CDR1 is MGHRA, CDR2 YSYEKL. The CDR3 has 15 residues. The CDR3 protein is CASSRPGLAADTQYF. As DNA, the CDR3 is TGCGCCAGCAGCCGCCCGGGACTAGCGGCAGATACGCAGTATTTT.

This clone was observed a handful of times. The chain carries TRBV24-1 and TRBJ2-2, with D perhaps matching TRBD1 (6 bases). Trimming took off 10 bases at V and 7 bases at J, with 12 bases between the two ends. This CDR3 comprises 12 residues. Germline-derived CDR1 and CDR2 are KGHDR and SFDVKD. CDR3 sequence (DNA): TGTGCCACTGATCGAGGGGGCGGGGAGCTGTTTTTT. This codes for CATDRGGGELFF.

The J gene is TRBJ2-1, the V gene TRBV27, with D perhaps TRBD1 (5 bases). The CDR3 is 12 residues long. Deletions cut 2 bases from V and 8 bases from J, with 7 bases between. Germline CDR1 MNHEY, CDR2 SMNVEV (reference sequence). CDR3 DNA: TGTGCCAGCAGTTTAAGGGGCGATGAGCAGTTCTTC. Its protein product is CASSLRGDEQFF.

The chain combines TRBV5-1 with TRBJ2-1, with 13 positions matching TRBD2. CDR1 is SGHRS and CDR2 is YFSETQ in the germline V gene. The CDR3 is made up of 16 amino acids. With 0 bases clipped from V and 8 bases from J, the junction kept 5 bases outside the gene matches. CDR3 sequence (DNA): TGCGCCAGCAGCTTGGGAACTAGCGGGAGGGGTCATGAGCAGTTCTTC. It yields the protein CASSLGTSGRGHEQFF.

The J gene is TRBJ1-3, the V gene TRBV19; 8 bases align to TRBD1. Germline V gene sequence: CDR1 LNHDA, CDR2 SQIVND (reference sequence). This CDR3 contains 14 residues. Trimming took 7 bases from V and 5 from J; bases not matched to a gene: 7. The CDR3 sequence is CASTLTGGRNTIYF. The CDR3, as DNA: TGTGCCAGTACCCTTACAGGGGGTCGAAACACCATATATTTT.